Below, one T cell receptor (beta chain) is given with its context. This clone was recorded only once. The clone's antigen remains unknown. No quality values exist for individual bases; no much larger clone is one base distant. This entry belongs to a study of control samples from healthy donors and cancer patients (dated by TCRdb to the early 2020s). The library was built by means of the immunoSEQ multiplex PCR assay. TCRdb took over this immuneACCESS table, retaining in-frame rearrangements with V and J assigned. Such tables are incomplete; in checked studies, under half of the missing clones stem from an unresolved V gene, and the remainder is unexplained. Counted in this sample were about 49,000 clones; roughly 85% of them appeared once. The ten largest make up about 3% of the sample. Input material: PBMCs. The receptor's source is a woman aged 45-60 years with lung cancer.

The bases read TGTGCCAGTAGTATCGTAGCGGGGGATGATACGCAGTATTTT. This translates into CASSIVAGDDTQYF. The chain employs TRBV19 and TRBJ2-3; the central 9 bases match TRBD2. The CDR3, cysteine through phenylalanine, is 14 amino acids long. Of all the DNA, just the CDR3 is kept, 42 bases in frame from base 1. For this chain, trimming is 3 bases at the V end and 6 bases at the J end, and the number of junction bases without a gene match is 4. CDR1 LNHDA and CDR2 SQIVND are derived from the germline V gene (reference sequence).